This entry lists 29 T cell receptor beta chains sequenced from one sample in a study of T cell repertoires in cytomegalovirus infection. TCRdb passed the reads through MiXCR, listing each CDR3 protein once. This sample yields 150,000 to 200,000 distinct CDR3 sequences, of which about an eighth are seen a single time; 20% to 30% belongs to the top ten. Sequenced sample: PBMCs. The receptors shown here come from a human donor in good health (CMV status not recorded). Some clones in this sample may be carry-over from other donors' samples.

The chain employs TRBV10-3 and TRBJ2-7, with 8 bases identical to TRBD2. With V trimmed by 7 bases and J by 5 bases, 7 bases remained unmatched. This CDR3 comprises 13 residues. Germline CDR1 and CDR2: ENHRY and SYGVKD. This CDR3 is CAITKRERDEQYF. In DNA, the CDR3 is TGTGCCATCACGAAGCGGGAGCGAGACGAGCAGTACTTC.

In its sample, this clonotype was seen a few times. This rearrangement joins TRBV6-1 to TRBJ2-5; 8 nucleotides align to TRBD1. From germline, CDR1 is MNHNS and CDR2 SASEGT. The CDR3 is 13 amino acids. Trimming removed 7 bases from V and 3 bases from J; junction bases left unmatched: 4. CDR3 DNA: TGTGCCAGCAAGAAGGACAGGGAAGAGACCCAGTACTTC. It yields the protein CASKKDREETQYF.

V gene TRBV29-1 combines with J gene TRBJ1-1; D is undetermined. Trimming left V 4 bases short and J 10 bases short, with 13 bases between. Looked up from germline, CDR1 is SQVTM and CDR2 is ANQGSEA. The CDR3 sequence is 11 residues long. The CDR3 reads CSVGHGIGAFF. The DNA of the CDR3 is TGCAGCGTTGGTCATGGGATTGGAGCTTTCTTT.

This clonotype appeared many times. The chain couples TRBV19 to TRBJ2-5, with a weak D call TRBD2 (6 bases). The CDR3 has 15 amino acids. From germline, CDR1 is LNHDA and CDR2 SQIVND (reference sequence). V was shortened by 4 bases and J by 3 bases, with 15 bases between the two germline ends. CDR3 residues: CASSRGGTGEETQYF. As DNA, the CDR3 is TGTGCCAGTAGTAGAGGTGGAACGGGAGAAGAGACCCAGTACTTC.

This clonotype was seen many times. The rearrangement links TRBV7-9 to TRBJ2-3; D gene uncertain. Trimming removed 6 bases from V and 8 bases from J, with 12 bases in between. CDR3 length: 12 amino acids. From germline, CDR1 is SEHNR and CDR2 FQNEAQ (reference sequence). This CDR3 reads CASRAQDVTQYF. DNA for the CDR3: TGTGCCAGCAGGGCCCAGGACGTTACGCAGTATTTT.

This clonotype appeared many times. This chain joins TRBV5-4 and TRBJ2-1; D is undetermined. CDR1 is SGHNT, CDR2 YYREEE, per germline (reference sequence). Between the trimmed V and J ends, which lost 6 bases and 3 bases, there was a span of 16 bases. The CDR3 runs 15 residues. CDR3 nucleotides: TGTGCCAGCAACTTACCGGGTCCAGTCTACAATGAGCAGTTCTTC. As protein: CASNLPGPVYNEQFF.

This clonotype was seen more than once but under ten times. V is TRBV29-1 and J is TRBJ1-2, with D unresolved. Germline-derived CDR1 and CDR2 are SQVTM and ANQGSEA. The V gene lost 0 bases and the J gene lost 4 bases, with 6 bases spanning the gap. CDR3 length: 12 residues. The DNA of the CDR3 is TGCAGCGTTGAAGATCTGCCCTATGGCTACACCTTC. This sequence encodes CSVEDLPYGYTF.

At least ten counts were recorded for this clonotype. For the CDR3, the DNA is TGTGCCAGCAGCTTAGCGATAGGCAGGGGTAATGGCTACACCTTC. This gives the protein CASSLAIGRGNGYTF. V gene TRBV7-2 combines with J gene TRBJ1-2; possible D gene TRBD1, 6 bases. CDR3 size: 15 residues. Germline assignment: CDR1 SGHTA and CDR2 FQGNSA. Trimming removed 0 bases at V and 6 bases at J, with 14 bases between. Full variable domain (outside the CDR3, taken from reference TRBV7-2 and TRBJ1-2): GAGVSQSPSNKVTEKGKDVELRCDPISGHTALYWYRQSLGQGLEFLIYFQGNSAPDKSGLPSDRFSAERTGGSVSTLTIQRTQQEDSAVYLCASSLAIGRGNGYTFGSGTRLTVV.

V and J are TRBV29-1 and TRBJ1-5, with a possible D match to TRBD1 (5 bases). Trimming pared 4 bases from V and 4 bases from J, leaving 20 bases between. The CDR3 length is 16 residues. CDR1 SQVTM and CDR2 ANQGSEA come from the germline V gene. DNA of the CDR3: TGCAGCGTTGGGGGGAGTCCCACTCACGGGAATCAGCCCCAGCATTTT. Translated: CSVGGSPTHGNQPQHF.

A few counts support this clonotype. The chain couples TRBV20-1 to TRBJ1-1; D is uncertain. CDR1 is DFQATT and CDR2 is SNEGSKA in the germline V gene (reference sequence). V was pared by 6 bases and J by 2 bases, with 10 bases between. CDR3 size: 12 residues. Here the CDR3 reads CSARKVNTEAFF. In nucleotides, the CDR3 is TGCAGTGCCAGGAAAGTAAACACTGAAGCTTTCTTT.

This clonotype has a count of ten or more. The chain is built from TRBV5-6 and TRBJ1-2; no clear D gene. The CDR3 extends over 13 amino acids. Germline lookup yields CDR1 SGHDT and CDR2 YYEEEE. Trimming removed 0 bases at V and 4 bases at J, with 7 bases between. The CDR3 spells CASSLGPFYGYTF. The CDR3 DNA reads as TGTGCCAGCAGCTTGGGGCCCTTCTATGGCTACACCTTC.

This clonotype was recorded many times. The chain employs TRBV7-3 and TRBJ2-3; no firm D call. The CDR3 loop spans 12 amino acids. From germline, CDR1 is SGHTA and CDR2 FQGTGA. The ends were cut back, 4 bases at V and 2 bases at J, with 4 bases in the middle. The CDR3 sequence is CASSSYTDTQYF. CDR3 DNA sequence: TGTGCCAGCAGCTCTTACACAGATACGCAGTATTTT. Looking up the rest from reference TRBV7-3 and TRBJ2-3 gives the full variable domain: GAGVSQTPSNKVTEKGKYVELRCDPISGHTALYWYRQSLGQGPEFLIYFQGTGAADDSGLPNDRFFAVRPEGSVSTLKIQRTERGDSAVYLCASSSYTDTQYFGPGTRLTVL.

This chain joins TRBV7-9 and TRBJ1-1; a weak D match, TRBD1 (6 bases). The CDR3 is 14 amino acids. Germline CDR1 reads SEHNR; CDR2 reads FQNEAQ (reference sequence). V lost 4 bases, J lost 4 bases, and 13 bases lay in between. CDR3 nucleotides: TGTGCCAGCAGCTGGGGACGAGGGGGCACTGAAGCTTTCTTT. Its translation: CASSWGRGGTEAFF.

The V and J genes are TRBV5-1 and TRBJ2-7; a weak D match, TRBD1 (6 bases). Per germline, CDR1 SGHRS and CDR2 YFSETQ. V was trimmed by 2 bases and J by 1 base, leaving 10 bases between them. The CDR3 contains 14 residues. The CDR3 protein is CASSLGQLSYEQYF. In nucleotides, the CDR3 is TGCGCCAGCAGCTTAGGACAGCTTTCCTACGAGCAGTACTTC.

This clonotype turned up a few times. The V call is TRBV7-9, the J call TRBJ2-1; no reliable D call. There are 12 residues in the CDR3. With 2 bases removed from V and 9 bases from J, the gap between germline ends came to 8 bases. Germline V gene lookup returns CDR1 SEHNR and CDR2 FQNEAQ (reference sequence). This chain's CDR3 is CASSLYVGEQFF. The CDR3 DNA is TGTGCCAGCAGCTTATACGTGGGTGAGCAGTTCTTC.

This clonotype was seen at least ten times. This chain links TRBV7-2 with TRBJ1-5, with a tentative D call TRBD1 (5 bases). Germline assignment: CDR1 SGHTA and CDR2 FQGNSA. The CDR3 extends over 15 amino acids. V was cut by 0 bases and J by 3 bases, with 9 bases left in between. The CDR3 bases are TGTGCCAGCAGCTTAGCCGGCGGGGCCAATCAGCCCCAGCATTTT. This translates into CASSLAGGANQPQHF.

CDR3 DNA sequence: TGTGCCAGCAGCTTGGGACAGAACCACGAGCAGTACTTC. It yields the protein CASSLGQNHEQYF. The chain carries TRBV28 and TRBJ2-7; 7 bases agree with TRBD1. Germline V gives CDR1 MDHEN, CDR2 SYDVKM. The J segment lost 5 bases and the V segment lost 6 bases, leaving 7 bases of the junction unmatched. The CDR3 totals 13 residues.

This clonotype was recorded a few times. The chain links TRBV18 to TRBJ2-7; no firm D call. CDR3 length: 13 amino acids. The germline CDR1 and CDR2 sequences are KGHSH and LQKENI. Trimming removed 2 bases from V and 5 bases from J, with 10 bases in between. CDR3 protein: CASSPGRTHEQYF. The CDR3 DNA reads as TGTGCCAGCTCACCAGGTAGGACCCACGAGCAGTACTTC.

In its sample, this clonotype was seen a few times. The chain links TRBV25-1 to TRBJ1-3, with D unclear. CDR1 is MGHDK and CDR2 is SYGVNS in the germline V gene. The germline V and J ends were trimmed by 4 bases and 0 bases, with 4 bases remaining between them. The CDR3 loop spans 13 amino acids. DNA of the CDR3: TGTGCCAGCAGTGGTTACTCTGGAAACACCATATATTTT. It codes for CASSGYSGNTIYF.

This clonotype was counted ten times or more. Here the CDR3 DNA reads TGTGCCAGCAGCTCCCGGGACAGGTTGAGTGAGCAGTTCTTC. Amino acids: CASSSRDRLSEQFF. The gene calls are TRBV7-6 and TRBJ2-1, with 8 bases that match TRBD1. The CDR3 spans 14 residues. The V gene end was trimmed by 4 bases and the J gene end by 9 bases; junction bases not matched to a gene: 8. Germline V CDR1 and CDR2: SGHVS, FNYEAQ.

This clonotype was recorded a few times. The CDR3 reads CASSFGALGTEAFF. CDR3 bases: TGCGCCAGCAGCTTCGGGGCCTTGGGGACTGAAGCTTTCTTT. The chain combines TRBV5-1 with TRBJ1-1; D is possibly TRBD1 (5 bases). Trimming took off 2 bases at V and 5 bases at J, with 13 bases between the two ends. The CDR3 sequence is 14 residues long. Germline-derived CDR1 and CDR2 are SGHRS and YFSETQ.

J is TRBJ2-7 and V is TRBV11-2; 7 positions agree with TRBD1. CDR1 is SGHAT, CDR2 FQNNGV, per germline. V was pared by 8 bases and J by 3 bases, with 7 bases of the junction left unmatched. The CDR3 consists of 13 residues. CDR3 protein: CASSRDSDYEQYF. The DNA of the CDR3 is TGTGCCAGCTCGAGGGACAGCGACTACGAGCAGTACTTC.

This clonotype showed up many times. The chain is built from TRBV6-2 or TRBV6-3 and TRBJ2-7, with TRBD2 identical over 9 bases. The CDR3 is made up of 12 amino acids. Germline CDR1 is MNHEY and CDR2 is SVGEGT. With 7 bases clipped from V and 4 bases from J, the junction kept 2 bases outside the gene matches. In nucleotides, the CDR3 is TGTGCCAGCACAAGCGGGAGGTACGAGCAGTACTTC. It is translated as CASTSGRYEQYF.

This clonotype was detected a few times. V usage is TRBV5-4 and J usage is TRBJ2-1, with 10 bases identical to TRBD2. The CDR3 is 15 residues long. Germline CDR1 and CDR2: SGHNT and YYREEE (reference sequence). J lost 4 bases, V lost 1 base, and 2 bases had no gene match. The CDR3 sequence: CASSLRTSGYNEQFF. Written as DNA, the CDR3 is TGTGCCAGCAGCTTGAGGACTAGCGGTTACAATGAGCAGTTCTTC.

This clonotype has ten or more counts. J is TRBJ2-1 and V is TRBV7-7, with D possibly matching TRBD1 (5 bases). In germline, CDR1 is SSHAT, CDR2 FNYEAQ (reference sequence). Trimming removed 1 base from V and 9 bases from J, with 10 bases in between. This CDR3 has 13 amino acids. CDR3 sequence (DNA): TGTGCCAGCAGCTTAGAGGGGAAGGGTGAGCAGTTCTTC. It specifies CASSLEGKGEQFF.

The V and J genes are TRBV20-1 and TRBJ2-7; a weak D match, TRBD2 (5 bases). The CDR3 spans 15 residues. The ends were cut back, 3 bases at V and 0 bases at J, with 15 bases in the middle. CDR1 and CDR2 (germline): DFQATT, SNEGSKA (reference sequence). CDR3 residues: CSARNLASSSYEQYF. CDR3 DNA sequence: TGCAGTGCTAGGAATTTAGCGTCAAGCTCCTACGAGCAGTACTTC.

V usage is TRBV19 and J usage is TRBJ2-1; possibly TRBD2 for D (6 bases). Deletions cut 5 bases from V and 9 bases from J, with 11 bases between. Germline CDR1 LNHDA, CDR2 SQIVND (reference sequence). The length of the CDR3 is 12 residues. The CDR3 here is CASSLGGFEQFF. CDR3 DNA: TGTGCCAGTAGTCTTGGGGGGTTTGAGCAGTTCTTC. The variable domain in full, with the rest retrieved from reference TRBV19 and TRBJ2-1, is DGGITQSPKYLFRKEGQNVTLSCEQNLNHDAMYWYRQDPGQGLRLIYYSQIVNDFQKGDIAEGYSVSREKKESFPLTVTSAQKNPTAFYLCASSLGGFEQFFGPGTRLTVL.

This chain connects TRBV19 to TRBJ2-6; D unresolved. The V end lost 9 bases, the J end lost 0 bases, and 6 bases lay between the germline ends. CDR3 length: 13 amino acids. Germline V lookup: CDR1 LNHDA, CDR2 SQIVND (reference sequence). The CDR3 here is CASLFSGANVLTF. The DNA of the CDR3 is TGTGCCAGCCTCTTCTCTGGGGCCAACGTCCTGACTTTC.

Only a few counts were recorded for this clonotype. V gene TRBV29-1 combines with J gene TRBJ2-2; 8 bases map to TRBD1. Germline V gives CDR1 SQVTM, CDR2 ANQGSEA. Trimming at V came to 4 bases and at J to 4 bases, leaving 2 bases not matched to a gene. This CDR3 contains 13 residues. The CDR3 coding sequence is TGCAGCGTTGGCACAGGGGGCACCGGGGAGCTGTTTTTT. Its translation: CSVGTGGTGELFF.